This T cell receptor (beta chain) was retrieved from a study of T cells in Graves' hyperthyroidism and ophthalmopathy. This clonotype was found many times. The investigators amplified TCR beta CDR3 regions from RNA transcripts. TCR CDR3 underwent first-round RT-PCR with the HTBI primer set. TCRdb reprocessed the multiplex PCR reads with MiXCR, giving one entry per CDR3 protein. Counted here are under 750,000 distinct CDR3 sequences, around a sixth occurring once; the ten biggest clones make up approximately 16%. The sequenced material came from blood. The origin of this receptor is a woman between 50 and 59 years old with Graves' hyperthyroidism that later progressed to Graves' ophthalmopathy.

The CDR3 sequence is CSASDREISYNEQFF. The CDR3 coding sequence is TGCAGTGCTAGTGACAGGGAAATCTCCTACAATGAGCAGTTCTTC. The V call is TRBV20-1, the J call TRBJ2-1; 7 positions match TRBD1. Losses at the gene ends were 3 bases for V and 0 bases for J; bases not matched to a gene: 5. Germline V gene sequence: CDR1 DFQATT, CDR2 SNEGSKA (reference sequence). The CDR3 runs to 15 residues.